The 27 T cell receptor beta chains presented below share a single source sample, sequenced in a study of T cells in Graves' hyperthyroidism and ophthalmopathy. Researchers took RNA transcripts and amplified the TCR beta CDR3 regions from them. In the first-round RT-PCR of the TCR CDR3, the HTBI primer set was used. MiXCR, applied by TCRdb to the multiplex PCR reads, yields one record per CDR3 protein. The sample lists fewer than 850,000 distinct CDR3 sequences, about 18% seen once, with around 15% in the top ten. Material: blood. The receptor set was obtained from a man aged 45-60 years with Graves' hyperthyroidism.

The table lists this clonotype with many counts. The rearrangement uses TRBV11-2 and TRBJ1-3; TRBD1 agrees at 7 bases. The CDR3 has 17 residues. The junction had 6 bases not matched to a gene; V was cut back by 1 base and J by 0 bases. The V gene's germline CDR1 is SGHAT and CDR2 FQNNGV. CDR3: CASSLVSGQLSGNTIYF. The CDR3 DNA is TGTGCCAGCAGCTTAGTGTCGGGACAGCTCTCTGGAAACACCATATATTTT.

This clonotype was counted only a few times. This chain joins TRBV20-1 and TRBJ2-6; possibly TRBD2 for D (5 bases). The CDR3 covers 15 residues. Trimming left V 0 bases short and J 4 bases short, with 10 bases between. Germline lookup yields CDR1 DFQATT and CDR2 SNEGSKA (reference sequence). CDR3: CSARDLGAGANVLTF. The CDR3 region has the DNA TGCAGTGCTAGAGATTTGGGAGCAGGGGCCAACGTCCTGACTTTC.

The table lists this clonotype with many counts. The chain couples TRBV5-8 to TRBJ2-1; 8 bases align to TRBD1. V dropped 4 bases and J dropped 1; count of bases not matched to a gene: 4. The CDR3 totals 15 residues. CDR1 SGHTS and CDR2 YDEGEE come from the germline V gene. CDR3: CASSTQGASYNEQFF. For the CDR3, the DNA is TGTGCCAGCAGCACCCAGGGGGCTTCCTACAATGAGCAGTTCTTC.

Only a few counts were recorded for this clonotype. The chain recombines TRBV4-1 with TRBJ2-1, with no clear D. Germline CDR1 is MGHRA and CDR2 is YSYEKL. Trimming removed 2 bases from V and 6 bases from J, with 11 bases in between. CDR3 length: 14 amino acids. CDR3 sequence (DNA): TGCGCCAGCAGCCAAAAGGAGCAACGCAATGAGCAGTTCTTC. This encodes CASSQKEQRNEQFF.

This clonotype was observed a handful of times. V usage is TRBV3-1 and J usage is TRBJ2-3; TRBD2 might be the D (5 bases). The CDR3 is made up of 18 amino acids. Germline assignment: CDR1 LGHDT and CDR2 YNNKEL (reference sequence). The germline V and J ends were trimmed by 4 bases and 0 bases, with 20 bases remaining between them. CDR3 DNA sequence: TGTGCCAGCAGCCCCACCCTAGGACTGGCCACTAGCACAGATACGCAGTATTTT. Amino acid sequence: CASSPTLGLATSTDTQYF.

This sequence joins TRBV20-1 and TRBJ2-7; 12 nucleotides line up with TRBD2. With 1 base clipped from V and 6 bases from J, the junction kept 7 bases outside the gene matches. The length of the CDR3 is 15 residues. Germline CDR1 DFQATT, CDR2 SNEGSKA (reference sequence). The CDR3 sequence is CSARGKTSGRVEQYF. The CDR3 nucleotides are TGCAGTGCTAGAGGGAAGACTAGCGGGAGAGTCGAGCAGTACTTC.

This clonotype was counted only a few times. This rearrangement joins TRBV28 to TRBJ2-7; TRBD1 matches at 10 bases. The trim removed 2 bases at V and 4 bases at J, leaving 5 bases unmatched. The CDR3 sequence is 15 residues long. CDR1 is MDHEN and CDR2 is SYDVKM in the germline V gene. CDR3 protein: CASSLQTGGRYEQYF. The CDR3 region has the DNA TGTGCCAGCAGTTTACAGACAGGGGGCAGGTACGAGCAGTACTTC.

This clonotype was counted between two and nine times. Just one base apart from a much larger clone, this may be a read error. The chain links TRBV2 to TRBJ2-1; 7 bases are a match to TRBD2. Per germline, CDR1 SNHLY and CDR2 FYNNEI. This CDR3 spans 14 amino acids. The ends lost 5 bases at V and 10 bases at J; junction bases unmatched: 11. DNA for the CDR3: TGTGCCAGCAGTTGGGGCGGGAGCATGGGGGAGCAGTTCTTC. As protein: CASSWGGSMGEQFF.

This chain connects TRBV14 to TRBJ1-6; no clear D gene. Trimming removed 1 base at V and 7 bases at J, with 5 bases between. CDR3 size: 13 residues. Per germline, CDR1 SGHDN and CDR2 FVKESK. This CDR3 is CASSQVSNSPLHF. As DNA, the CDR3 is TGTGCCAGCAGCCAAGTGTCCAATTCACCCCTCCACTTT.

This clonotype has only a few counts. The V call is TRBV28, the J call TRBJ2-4; maybe TRBD1 (5 bases). The V gene's germline CDR1 is MDHEN and CDR2 SYDVKM. The CDR3 spans 14 residues. Trimming stripped 5 bases from V and 9 bases from J, with 17 bases between. CDR3 bases: TGTGCCAGCAGTGAACTTGGGCAGGGTGGCATTCAGTACTTC. Amino acids: CASSELGQGGIQYF.

The sample holds a few counts of this clonotype. In DNA form, the CDR3 reads TGTGCCAGCAGCTTGGTGAGGGAATTGAACACTGAAGCTTTCTTT. Amino acids: CASSLVRELNTEAFF. The V gene is TRBV5-4, the J gene TRBJ1-1; no firm D call. Trimming pared 0 bases from V and 0 bases from J, leaving 9 bases between. The germline CDR1 and CDR2 sequences are SGHNT and YYREEE (reference sequence). The CDR3 is 15 residues long.

There are many counts of this clonotype. The rearrangement links TRBV7-3 to TRBJ2-1; 8 nucleotides align to TRBD2. This CDR3 is 15 amino acids long. Germline V gives CDR1 SGHTA, CDR2 FQGTGA. The J segment lost 6 bases and the V segment lost 1 base, leaving 5 bases of the junction unmatched. The CDR3 DNA sequence: TGTGCCAGCAGCTTAAGTGGGACTAGGTCCAATGAGCAGTTCTTC. Protein sequence: CASSLSGTRSNEQFF.

The V and J genes are TRBV29-1 and TRBJ2-5, with unresolved D. The CDR3 is 14 residues long. Trimming took off 0 bases at V and 1 base at J, with 9 bases between the two ends. The germline V gene has CDR1 SQVTM and CDR2 ANQGSEA. CDR3 in amino acids: CSVEEQLLQETQYF. The DNA of the CDR3 is TGCAGCGTTGAAGAACAACTCCTCCAAGAGACCCAGTACTTC.

This clonotype was counted only a few times. The chain has TRBV20-1 and TRBJ2-7; no clear D. The ends were cut back, 1 base at V and 5 bases at J, with 18 bases in the middle. From germline, CDR1 is DFQATT and CDR2 SNEGSKA (reference sequence). CDR3 size: 15 residues. The CDR3 region has the DNA TGCAGTGCTAGAGGTGGACGAACTTTGGGGAACGAGCAGTACTTC. Translating it yields CSARGGRTLGNEQYF.

The chain couples TRBV16 to TRBJ2-1, with D unresolved. The CDR3 length is 15 residues. Germline V gene data show CDR1 as KGHSY and CDR2 as FQNENV. Trimming removed 3 bases from V and 3 bases from J, with 12 bases in between. As DNA, the CDR3 is TGTGCCAGCAGCCACGCTATAGGAAACTACAATGAGCAGTTCTTC. Amino acids: CASSHAIGNYNEQFF.

The CDR3 is CASSVEPIADEAFF. In nucleotides, the CDR3 is TGTGCCAGCAGCGTAGAACCTATTGCGGACGAAGCTTTCTTT. The rearrangement uses TRBV9 and TRBJ1-1; no clear D. V was clipped by 0 bases and J by 8 bases, with 14 bases between them. CDR3 size: 14 residues. The germline CDR1 and CDR2 sequences are SGDLS and YYNGEE.

Ten or more counts support this clonotype. The chain uses TRBV30 and TRBJ2-1; 10 nucleotides agree with TRBD2. CDR1 is GTSNPN and CDR2 is SVGIG in the germline V gene (reference sequence). The CDR3 consists of 14 residues. V was clipped by 4 bases and J by 8 bases; unmatched bases: 8. The CDR3 protein is CAWTPSGSKDEQFF. The CDR3 nucleotides are TGTGCCTGGACACCTAGCGGGAGTAAAGATGAGCAGTTCTTC.

In its sample, this clonotype was seen many times. V is TRBV28 and J is TRBJ1-1, with D maybe TRBD1 (6 bases). This CDR3 spans 14 amino acids. Deletions cut 5 bases from V and 0 bases from J, with 10 bases between. Germline V CDR1 and CDR2: MDHEN, SYDVKM. The CDR3, as DNA: TGTGCCAGCAGTCCAGGGGATGTGAACACTGAAGCTTTCTTT. Its translation: CASSPGDVNTEAFF.

The V and J genes are TRBV6-2 or TRBV6-3 and TRBJ2-1; no firm D call. The CDR3 runs 17 residues. Germline V lookup: CDR1 MNHEY, CDR2 SVGEGT. Deletions cut 0 bases from V and 1 base from J, with 13 bases between. CDR3 protein: CASSYSAISNSYNEQFF. The CDR3 DNA sequence: TGTGCCAGCAGTTACTCGGCGATCAGTAATTCCTACAATGAGCAGTTCTTC.

A few counts support this clonotype. The chain combines TRBV28 with TRBJ2-1, with 7 bases matching TRBD2. CDR3 length: 14 amino acids. V trimming: 2 bases; J trimming: 9 bases; junction bases outside the gene matches: 7. Germline assignment: CDR1 MDHEN and CDR2 SYDVKM. CDR3 in DNA: TGTGCCAGCAGTTTAGGTAGCGGGTGGGGTGAGCAGTTCTTC. This gives the protein CASSLGSGWGEQFF.

In this sample, this clonotype turned up many times. Here the CDR3 DNA reads TGTGCCAGCAGAACTCCGGGAGTAGTAGATACGCAGTATTTT. This translates into CASRTPGVVDTQYF. This rearrangement joins TRBV11-2 to TRBJ2-3, with D tentatively TRBD2 (6 bases). The CDR3 contains 14 residues. Trimming removed 6 bases from V and 5 bases from J, with 15 bases in between. Germline V gives CDR1 SGHAT, CDR2 FQNNGV.

This clonotype was observed many times. The chain joins TRBV10-3 to TRBJ2-5; D possibly corresponds to TRBD1 (5 bases). Trimming removed 0 bases at V and 2 bases at J, with 10 bases between. Germline V lookup: CDR1 ENHRY, CDR2 SYGVKD. The CDR3 is 15 amino acids. The CDR3 region is CAISESGQGQETQYF. CDR3 sequence (DNA): TGTGCCATCAGTGAGTCGGGGCAAGGGCAAGAGACCCAGTACTTC.

This clonotype was found a few times. This may come from a read error, since a much larger clone is one base off. The chain joins TRBV5-5 to TRBJ1-2; possibly TRBD1 for D (5 bases). The germline V gene encodes CDR1 SGHKS and CDR2 YYEKEE (reference sequence). Trimming took off 2 bases at V and 8 bases at J, with 16 bases between the two ends. The CDR3 runs to 14 residues. CDR3 coding DNA: TGTGCCAGCAGCTTAGAACGGTGGGGGTCAGGCTACACCTTC. This translates into CASSLERWGSGYTF.

V gene TRBV19 combines with J gene TRBJ1-2; D is ambiguous. Germline assignment: CDR1 LNHDA and CDR2 SQIVND (reference sequence). This CDR3 region has 13 residues. The V end was cut by 1 base, the J end by 4 bases, with 7 bases between. The CDR3 DNA reads as TGTGCCAGTAGTATAGGGGATGTCTATGGCTACACCTTC. Translating gives CASSIGDVYGYTF. Complete variable domain (other parts from reference TRBV19 and TRBJ1-2): DGGITQSPKYLFRKEGQNVTLSCEQNLNHDAMYWYRQDPGQGLRLIYYSQIVNDFQKGDIAEGYSVSREKKESFPLTVTSAQKNPTAFYLCASSIGDVYGYTFGSGTRLTVV.

This clonotype was picked up many times. The chain uses TRBV7-9 and TRBJ2-7; D may be TRBD1 (6 bases). The CDR3 sequence is 16 residues long. Germline CDR1 and CDR2: SEHNR and FQNEAQ (reference sequence). Trimming took off 0 bases at V and 2 bases at J, with 14 bases between the two ends. The chain's CDR3 is CASSLAQTGFAYEQYF. CDR3 coding DNA: TGTGCCAGCAGCTTAGCCCAGACAGGTTTTGCCTACGAGCAGTACTTC. Together with reference TRBV7-9 and TRBJ2-7, the CDR3 gives the full variable domain: DTGVSQNPRHKITKRGQNVTFRCDPISEHNRLYWYRQTLGQGPEFLTYFQNEAQLEKSRLLSDRFSAERPKGSFSTLEIQRTEQGDSAMYLCASSLAQTGFAYEQYFGPGTRLTVT.

This clonotype was counted ten times or more. This sequence joins TRBV27 and TRBJ2-1, with 8 positions matching TRBD2. Germline V gives CDR1 MNHEY, CDR2 SMNVEV (reference sequence). With 5 bases clipped from V and 6 bases from J, the junction kept 15 bases outside the gene matches. CDR3 length equals 17 residues. In nucleotides, the CDR3 is TGTGCCAGCAGTACCCCCTCAGCGGGAGTGGGGCTCAATGAGCAGTTCTTC. Protein: CASSTPSAGVGLNEQFF.

This clonotype was detected ten times or more. This sequence joins TRBV10-3 and TRBJ1-6, with 9 bases aligning to TRBD1. Germline V gene sequence: CDR1 ENHRY, CDR2 SYGVKD. CDR3 length: 15 residues. Trimming removed 3 bases from V and 6 bases from J; junction bases left unmatched: 3. The CDR3 sequence: CAISEGQGFNSPLHF. CDR3 nucleotides: TGTGCCATCAGTGAAGGACAGGGGTTTAATTCACCCCTCCACTTT.